The 22 T cell receptor beta chains below come from one sample, sequenced in a study of CD8+ T cells in alopecia areata. RNA extraction was followed by reverse transcription into cDNA, which acted as the sequencing template. TCRdb's copy holds only in-frame clones and misses some; the assay was immunoSEQ multiplex PCR. The data contain 140,000 to 150,000 clones, around 50% of them singletons. Sequencing was carried out using CD4+ T cells sorted from blood. Receptors originate from a human donor with alopecia areata.

In its sample, this clone was seen a few times. This sequence joins TRBV6-5 and TRBJ2-7; no clear D. V dropped 0 bases and J dropped 0 bases, with 9 bases sitting between them. The CDR3 consists of 15 residues. The germline CDR1 and CDR2 sequences are MNHEY and SVGAGI. The CDR3 reads CASSYSRQSSYEQYF. The CDR3, as DNA: TGTGCCAGCAGTTACTCTCGGCAGAGCTCCTACGAGCAGTACTTC.

This clone has only one observation. The chain uses TRBV28 and TRBJ2-6; D might be TRBD1 (5 bases). Trimming took 6 bases from V and 2 from J, leaving 14 bases between them. The CDR3 consists of 16 residues. Looked up from germline, CDR1 is MDHEN and CDR2 is SYDVKM. The CDR3 protein is CASSPHRSPGANVLTF. DNA for the CDR3: TGTGCCAGCAGCCCTCACAGGTCCCCTGGGGCCAACGTCCTGACTTTC.

The chain combines TRBV28 with TRBJ2-3, with 7 nucleotides matching TRBD1. Trimming cost V 6 bases and J 4 bases; bases outside gene matches: 10. CDR1 and CDR2 from the germline V gene are MDHEN and SYDVKM. The CDR3 spans 15 residues. The CDR3 is CASSLDRARPDTQYF. Here the CDR3 DNA reads TGTGCCAGCAGCTTAGACAGGGCCCGCCCAGATACGCAGTATTTT.

This clone has a handful of counts. V and J are TRBV20-1 and TRBJ1-2, with no clear D. Trimming left V 7 bases short and J 8 bases short, with 14 bases between. CDR3 length: 11 amino acids. Germline-derived CDR1 and CDR2 are DFQATT and SNEGSKA (reference sequence). The CDR3 loop reads CSGGPVGGYTF. Written as DNA, the CDR3 is TGCAGTGGAGGGCCAGTGGGGGGCTACACCTTC.

DNA for the CDR3: TGTGCCAGCAGTCCGGACAGGGAAGGAGGCTACACCTTC. Its protein product is CASSPDREGGYTF. V and J are TRBV27 and TRBJ1-2; 8 nucleotides line up with TRBD1. Germline V gene data show CDR1 as MNHEY and CDR2 as SMNVEV (reference sequence). CDR3 length: 13 amino acids. Trimming took 5 bases from V and 8 from J; bases not matched to a gene: 7.

This clone was counted only a few times. The J gene is TRBJ1-1, the V gene TRBV27; 8 bases fit TRBD1. The length of the CDR3 is 16 residues. V gave up 5 bases and J gave up 4 bases; unmatched junction bases: 12. Germline V gene lookup returns CDR1 MNHEY and CDR2 SMNVEV (reference sequence). CDR3: CASSTQGQGSGTEAFF. CDR3 sequence (DNA): TGTGCCAGCAGTACACAAGGACAGGGATCGGGCACTGAAGCTTTCTTT.

The rearrangement uses TRBV9 and TRBJ2-3, with 8 bases aligning to TRBD1. With V trimmed by 7 bases and J by 3 bases, 10 bases remained unmatched. The germline V gene encodes CDR1 SGDLS and CDR2 YYNGEE. The CDR3 has 15 amino acids. This chain's CDR3 is CASDQGAGRTDTQYF. In nucleotides, the CDR3 is TGTGCCAGCGACCAGGGGGCCGGGCGGACAGATACGCAGTATTTT. Supplemented by reference TRBV9 and TRBJ2-3, the full variable domain reads DSGVTQTPKHLITATGQRVTLRCSPRSGDLSVYWYQQSLDQGLQFLIQYYNGEERAKGNILERFSAQQFPDLHSELNLSSLELGDSALYFCASDQGAGRTDTQYFGPGTRLTVL.

The chain has TRBV27 and TRBJ2-5; TRBD2 matches at 7 bases. Germline loops: CDR1 MNHEY, CDR2 SMNVEV (reference sequence). V lost 5 bases, J lost 1 base, and 4 bases stayed unmatched. CDR3 length: 14 amino acids. The CDR3 nucleotides are TGTGCCAGCAGTCCTAGACTAGCCCAAGAGACCCAGTACTTC. It is translated as CASSPRLAQETQYF.

This rearrangement joins TRBV7-3 to TRBJ2-5, with 9 bases that match TRBD2. V shed 3 bases and J 5 bases; nucleotides not matched to a gene: 4. Germline CDR1 is SGHTA and CDR2 is FQGTGA. The CDR3 runs to 14 residues. The CDR3 nucleotides are TGTGCCAGCAGCTTGATAGCGGGGGAGGAGACCCAGTACTTC. Protein: CASSLIAGEETQYF.

J is TRBJ1-1 and V is TRBV14; D not resolved. The CDR3 has 15 residues. V lost 3 bases and J lost 4, with 15 bases in between. CDR1 and CDR2 (germline): SGHDN, FVKESK. In DNA, the CDR3 is TGTGCCAGCAGCCAGGTTAGAGTGGTGTTCACTGAAGCTTTCTTT. Protein: CASSQVRVVFTEAFF.

This clone has more than one count but fewer than ten. The chain links TRBV21-1 to TRBJ2-3; whether TRBD2, the table's D call, matches the DNA was not checked. TRBV21-1 is recorded as a pseudogene. CDR3 length: 14 residues. Written as DNA, the CDR3 is TGTGCCAGCAGTCTGGGAGGCGCGGGAGATACGCAGTATTTT. It translates to CASSLGGAGDTQYF.

J is TRBJ1-1 and V is TRBV29-1; D remains ambiguous. Trimming removed 5 bases from V and 7 bases from J, with 8 bases in between. The CDR3 extends over 10 amino acids. Germline CDR1 reads SQVTM; CDR2 reads ANQGSEA. The DNA for the CDR3 is TGCAGCGTTAACACCTATGAAGCTTTCTTT. Translation gives CSVNTYEAFF.

The genes are TRBV28 and TRBJ1-2; D is unresolved. Germline V gives CDR1 MDHEN, CDR2 SYDVKM. Trimming removed 5 bases from V and 1 base from J, with 11 bases in between. The CDR3 is 14 residues long. CDR3 protein: CASSPRDFNYGYTF. CDR3 nucleotide sequence: TGTGCCAGCAGTCCCCGGGATTTTAACTATGGCTACACCTTC.

This rearrangement joins TRBV7-9 to TRBJ2-7, with D maybe TRBD2 (5 bases). V was clipped by 3 bases and J by 4 bases, with 13 bases between them. CDR1 is SEHNR, CDR2 FQNEAQ, per germline (reference sequence). The CDR3 is 14 amino acids. CDR3 sequence reads: CASSFGDPAYEQYF. In nucleotides, the CDR3 is TGTGCCAGCAGCTTCGGGGATCCGGCTTACGAGCAGTACTTC.

V usage is TRBV2 and J usage is TRBJ1-2; maybe TRBD1 (5 bases). The CDR3 loop spans 15 amino acids. Germline V gives CDR1 SNHLY, CDR2 FYNNEI. Trimming removed 0 bases at V and 2 bases at J, with 10 bases between. CDR3 coding DNA: TGTGCCAGCAGTGAAGCACTGGGGGAGAACTATGGCTACACCTTC. Its protein is CASSEALGENYGYTF.

This clone was picked up a small number of times. The chain employs TRBV11-2 and TRBJ2-3; tentative D call: TRBD2 (5 bases). CDR1 SGHAT and CDR2 FQNNGV come from the germline V gene. V gave up 2 bases and J gave up 3 bases, with 12 bases separating them. The CDR3 totals 15 residues. The CDR3, as DNA: TGTGCCAGCAGCTTACAGGTGGGAGTGACAGATACGCAGTATTTT. It yields the protein CASSLQVGVTDTQYF. Filled out from reference TRBV11-2 and TRBJ2-3, the complete variable domain reads EAGVAQSPRYKIIEKRQSVAFWCNPISGHATLYWYQQILGQGPKLLIQFQNNGVVDDSQLPKDRFSAERLKGVDSTLKIQPAKLEDSAVYLCASSLQVGVTDTQYFGPGTRLTVL.

The chain uses TRBV27 and TRBJ1-5; tentative D call: TRBD1 (5 bases). The CDR3 has 13 amino acids. Trimming cost V 5 bases and J 7 bases, with 12 bases left between them. The germline CDR1 and CDR2 sequences are MNHEY and SMNVEV (reference sequence). The CDR3 DNA follows: TGTGCCAGCAGTCTCCTCGGGGGGCAGCCCCAGCATTTT. It encodes CASSLLGGQPQHF.

V and J are TRBV29-1 and TRBJ2-7, with TRBD1 as a possible D gene (5 bases). The CDR3 extends over 13 amino acids. The germline V gene encodes CDR1 SQVTM and CDR2 ANQGSEA. DNA of the CDR3: TGCAGTGGTTCCAGGGTAGGACCCTACGAGCAGTACTTC. This codes for CSGSRVGPYEQYF.

This clone was picked up a small number of times. This chain connects TRBV12-5 to TRBJ2-1; TRBD2 matches at 8 bases. CDR3 length equals 14 residues. Per germline, CDR1 LGHNT and CDR2 FRNRAP. Germline trimming cut 3 bases from V and 7 bases from J; bases unmatched to any gene: 5. The CDR3 nucleotides read TGTGCTAGTGGTTTCGGAGCTAGCGGGAATGAGCAGTTCTTC. This gives the protein CASGFGASGNEQFF.

This chain connects TRBV28 to TRBJ2-7, with TRBD2 matching over 9 bases. The germline V gene has CDR1 MDHEN and CDR2 SYDVKM. J lost 5 bases, V lost 5 bases, and 13 bases had no gene match. The CDR3 is 16 residues long. The CDR3, as DNA: TGTGCCAGCAGTGGCCCCCGGGCGGGAGGGCCCAACGAGCAGTACTTC. Translation: CASSGPRAGGPNEQYF.

This clone came up a few times. The CDR3 here is CASSLGETSGKTYEQYF. The CDR3 coding sequence is TGTGCCAGCAGCTTAGGGGAAACTAGCGGGAAGACCTACGAGCAGTACTTC. The chain is built from TRBV7-9 and TRBJ2-7; 10 bases match TRBD2. V trimming: 1 base; J trimming: 2 bases; junction bases outside the gene matches: 8. The CDR3 runs to 17 residues. CDR1 and CDR2 (germline): SEHNR, FQNEAQ (reference sequence).

This clone was found a few times. The genes are TRBV29-1 and TRBJ2-6; D could derive from TRBD1 or TRBD2 (5 bases each). Per germline, CDR1 SQVTM and CDR2 ANQGSEA. V was shortened by 7 bases and J by 0 bases, with 16 bases between the two germline ends. The CDR3 is 16 residues long. CDR3 DNA: TGCAGCGCTACCGGGACGGTTCTCTCTGGGGCCAACGTCCTGACTTTC. Its translation: CSATGTVLSGANVLTF.